Sequencing of this T cell receptor beta chain was carried out in a study of OX40 agonist ivuxolimab in advanced cancers. TCRdb's copy holds only in-frame clones and misses some; the assay was immunoSEQ multiplex PCR. Of about 76,000 clones in the sample, more than 85% were seen once. V was trimmed by 2 bases and J by 0 bases, leaving 5 bases between them. From germline, CDR1 is SGHRS and CDR2 YFSETQ. The CDR3 extends over 13 amino acids. This receptor was taken from an adult with an advanced solid tumor such as melanoma, head and neck, liver or kidney cancer. This chain joins TRBV5-1 and TRBJ1-2; no reliable D call. The sample here was CD4+ or CD8+ T cells sorted from blood, taken in a trial of the OX40 agonist ivuxolimab. CDR3 residues: CASSFSPNYGYTF. The CDR3 bases are TGCGCCAGCAGCTTTTCCCCTAACTATGGCTACACCTTC.